This T cell receptor (beta chain) was identified during a study of immune characterization of retroperitoneal liposarcoma. TCRdb independently ran MiXCR on the PCR reads; one entry per CDR3 protein. This table holds around 12,000 distinct CDR3 sequences, over 45% found once. The CDR3 spans 14 residues. The germline gives CDR1 MNHNS, CDR2 SASEGT. Input material: tumor tissue. This clonotype originated in a female donor with retroperitoneal liposarcoma. The V call is TRBV6-1, the J call TRBJ2-1; a possible D gene is TRBD2 (6 bases). Judging by the DNA end, TRBJ2-7 fits better; the J call may be wrong. DNA for the CDR3: TGTGCCAGCAGGGCCGGGACTTCGTCACTCGAGCAGTACTTC. Residues: CASRAGTSSLEQYF.